At least ten counts were recorded for the clone carrying this T cell receptor beta chain. This record comes from a study of Graves' ophthalmopathy and Graves' hyperthyroidism. This CDR3 comprises 16 residues. Trimming cost V 6 bases and J 7 bases; bases outside gene matches: 14. The germline gives CDR1 LNHDA, CDR2 SQIVND (reference sequence). Amplification from RNA transcripts yielded the TCR beta CDR3 regions. The first round was an RT-PCR with HTBI primers, and the second round was a multiplex PCR. MiXCR, run by TCRdb on the multiplex PCR reads, gives a single entry per CDR3 protein. In the table there are about 600,000 distinct CDR3 sequences, about 40% of which are singletons.

This TCR came from an adult man with Graves' hyperthyroidism. The V gene is TRBV19, the J gene TRBJ1-4; 7 bases agree with TRBD1. The sample consisted of peripheral blood or thyroid tissue (not recorded which). The DNA for the CDR3 is TGTGCCAGTAGCCTCTACACACAGGGGTGGGGTGAAAAACTGTTTTTT. Protein: CASSLYTQGWGEKLFF. The complete variable domain, with remaining parts taken from reference TRBV19 and TRBJ1-4, reads DGGITQSPKYLFRKEGQNVTLSCEQNLNHDAMYWYRQDPGQGLRLIYYSQIVNDFQKGDIAEGYSVSREKKESFPLTVTSAQKNPTAFYLCASSLYTQGWGEKLFFGSGTQLSVL.